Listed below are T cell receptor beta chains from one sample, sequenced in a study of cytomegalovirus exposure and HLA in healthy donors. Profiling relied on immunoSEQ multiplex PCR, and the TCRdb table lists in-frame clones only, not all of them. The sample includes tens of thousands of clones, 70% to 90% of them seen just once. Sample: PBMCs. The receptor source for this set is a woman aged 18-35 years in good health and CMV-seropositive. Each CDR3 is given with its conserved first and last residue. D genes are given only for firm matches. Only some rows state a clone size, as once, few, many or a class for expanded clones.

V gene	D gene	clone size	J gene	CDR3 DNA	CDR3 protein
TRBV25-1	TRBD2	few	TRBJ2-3	TGTGCCAGCAGTAACCAGGGCGGGGGGGAGACAGATACGCAGTATTTT	CASSNQGGGETDTQYF
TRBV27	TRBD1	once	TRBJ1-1	TGTGCCAGCAGTATTACAGGGGGCTCAGCTTTCTTT	CASSITGGSAFF
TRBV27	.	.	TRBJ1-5	TGTGCCAGCAGTCCGTTCGGGGGGGGTGGGAATCAGCCCCAGCATTTT	CASSPFGGGGNQPQHF
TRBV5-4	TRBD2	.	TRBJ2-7	TGTGCCAGCAGCGCACGGACTAGGACCTACGAGCAGTACTTC	CASSARTRTYEQYF
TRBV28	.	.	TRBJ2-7	TGTGCCAGCAGTTTAGAGCCGGGACTGCGCTCCTACGAGCAGTACTTC	CASSLEPGLRSYEQYF
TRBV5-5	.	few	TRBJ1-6	TGTGCCAGCAGCCCCCAGGACAGTTATAATTCACCCCTCCACTTT	CASSPQDSYNSPLHF
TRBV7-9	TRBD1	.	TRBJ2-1	TGTGCCAGCAGCTTAGCGACAGGGGGGGGTGGTGAGCAGTTCTTC	CASSLATGGGGEQFF
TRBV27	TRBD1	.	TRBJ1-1	TGTGCCAGCAGTTTATCGATCAATGGGGGACAGGGGGCTTTCTTT	CASSLSINGGQGAFF
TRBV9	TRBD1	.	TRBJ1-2	TGTGCCAGCAGTGACACCGACAGGGAGCCATATGGCTACACCTTC	CASSDTDREPYGYTF
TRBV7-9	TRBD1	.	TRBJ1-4	TGTGCCAGCAGCCTCGGGACAGGGGGTGAAAAACTGTTTTTT	CASSLGTGGEKLFF
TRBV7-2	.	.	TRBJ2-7	TGTGCCAGCAGCTTACGCAGGGGGGCCTCCTACGAGCAGTACTTC	CASSLRRGASYEQYF
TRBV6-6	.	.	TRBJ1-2	TGTGCCAGCAGCTCCCGGGGGAGGAGAGCTAACTATGGCTACACCTTC	CASSSRGRRANYGYTF